This TCR beta chain was identified in a study of breast tumors, draining lymph nodes, adjacent tissues. The study's findings and limits: Data fit most tumor T cells coming from lymph node, expanding in tumor. Luminal-like breast cancer showed significantly higher tumor–nontumor repertoire similarity than basal-like. Tumor TCR diversity was below lymph nodes but above nontumor tissue.

The sample holds many counts of this clonotype. The target antigen is unknown. Samples came from axillary lymph nodes draining the breast cancer. TCRdb passed the multiplex PCR reads through MiXCR, listing each CDR3 protein once. The table lists under 150,000 distinct CDR3 sequences, 15% to 20% of them singletons. The CDR3 extends over 14 amino acids. The V gene's germline CDR1 is KGHDR and CDR2 SFDVKD. Trimming removed 1 base from V and 2 bases from J, with 5 bases in between. The sequence derives from a female donor with breast cancer. Some clones in this sample may be carry-over from other donors' samples. The sample consisted of axillary lymph node tissue. The chain couples TRBV24-1 to TRBJ2-1; D unclear. CDR3 residues: CATSDFSPYNEQFF. CDR3 bases: TGTGCCACCAGTGATTTTTCACCCTACAATGAGCAGTTCTTC.